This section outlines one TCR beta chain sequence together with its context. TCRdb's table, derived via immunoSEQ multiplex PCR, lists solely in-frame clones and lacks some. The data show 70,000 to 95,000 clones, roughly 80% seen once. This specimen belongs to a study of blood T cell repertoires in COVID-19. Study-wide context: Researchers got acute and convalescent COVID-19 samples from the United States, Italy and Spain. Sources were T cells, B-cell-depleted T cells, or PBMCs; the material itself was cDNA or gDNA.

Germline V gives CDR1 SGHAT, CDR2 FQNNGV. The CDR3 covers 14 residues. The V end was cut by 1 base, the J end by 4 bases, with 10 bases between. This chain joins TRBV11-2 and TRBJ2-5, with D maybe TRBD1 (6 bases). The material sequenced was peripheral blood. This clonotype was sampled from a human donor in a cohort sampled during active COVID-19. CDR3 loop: CASSLVRGSETQYF. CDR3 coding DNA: TGTGCCAGCAGCTTAGTCAGGGGATCAGAGACCCAGTACTTC.